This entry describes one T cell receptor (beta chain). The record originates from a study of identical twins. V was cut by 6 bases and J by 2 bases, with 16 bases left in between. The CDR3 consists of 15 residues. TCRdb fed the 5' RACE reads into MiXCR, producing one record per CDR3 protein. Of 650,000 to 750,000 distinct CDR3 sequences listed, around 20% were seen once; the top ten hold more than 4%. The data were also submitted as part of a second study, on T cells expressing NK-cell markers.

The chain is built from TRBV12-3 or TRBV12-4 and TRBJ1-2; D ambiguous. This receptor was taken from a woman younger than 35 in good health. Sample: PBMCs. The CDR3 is CASRSYEGYNYGYTF. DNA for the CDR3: TGTGCCAGCAGGTCTTATGAGGGCTACAACTATGGCTACACCTTC.